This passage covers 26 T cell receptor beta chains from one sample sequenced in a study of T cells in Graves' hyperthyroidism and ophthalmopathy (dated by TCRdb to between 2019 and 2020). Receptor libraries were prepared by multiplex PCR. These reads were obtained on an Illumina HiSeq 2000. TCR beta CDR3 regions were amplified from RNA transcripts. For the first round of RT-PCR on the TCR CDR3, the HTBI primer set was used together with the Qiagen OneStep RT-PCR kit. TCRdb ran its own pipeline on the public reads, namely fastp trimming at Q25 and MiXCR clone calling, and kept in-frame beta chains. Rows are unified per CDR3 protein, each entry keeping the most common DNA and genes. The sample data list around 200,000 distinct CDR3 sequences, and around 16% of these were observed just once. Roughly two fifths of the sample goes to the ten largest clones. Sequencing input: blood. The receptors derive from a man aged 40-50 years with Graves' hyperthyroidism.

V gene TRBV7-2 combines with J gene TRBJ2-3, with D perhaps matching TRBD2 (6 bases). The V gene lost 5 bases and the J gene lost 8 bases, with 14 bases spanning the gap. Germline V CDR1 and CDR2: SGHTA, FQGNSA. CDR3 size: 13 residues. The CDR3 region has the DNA TGTGCCAGCAGCCTACGACTAGATCGTACGCAGTATTTT. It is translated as CASSLRLDRTQYF.

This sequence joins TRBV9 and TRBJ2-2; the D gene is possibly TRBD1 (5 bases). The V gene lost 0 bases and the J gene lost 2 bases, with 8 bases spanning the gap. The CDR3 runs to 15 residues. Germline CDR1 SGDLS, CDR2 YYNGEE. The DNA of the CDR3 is TGTGCCAGCAGCGTAGGTCAGGGAAACACCGGGGAGCTGTTTTTT. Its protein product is CASSVGQGNTGELFF.

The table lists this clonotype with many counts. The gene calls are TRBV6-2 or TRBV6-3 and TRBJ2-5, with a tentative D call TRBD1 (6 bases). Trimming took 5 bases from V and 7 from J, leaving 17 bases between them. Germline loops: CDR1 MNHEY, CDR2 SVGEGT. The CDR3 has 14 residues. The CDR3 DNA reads TGTGCCAGCAGTCTACAGGGTCCAGGTTTGACCCAGTACTTC. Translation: CASSLQGPGLTQYF.

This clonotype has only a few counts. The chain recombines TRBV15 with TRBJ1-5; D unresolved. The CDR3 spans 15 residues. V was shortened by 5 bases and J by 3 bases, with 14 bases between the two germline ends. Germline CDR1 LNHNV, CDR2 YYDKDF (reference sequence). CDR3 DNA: TGTGCCACCAGCCCTAATGCAGCTTTCAATCAGCCCCAGCATTTT. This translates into CATSPNAAFNQPQHF.

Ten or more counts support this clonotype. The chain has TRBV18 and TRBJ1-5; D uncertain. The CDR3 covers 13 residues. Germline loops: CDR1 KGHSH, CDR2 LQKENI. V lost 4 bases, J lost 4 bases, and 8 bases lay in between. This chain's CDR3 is CASSQEENQPQHF. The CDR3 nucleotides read TGTGCCAGCTCACAGGAAGAGAATCAGCCCCAGCATTTT.

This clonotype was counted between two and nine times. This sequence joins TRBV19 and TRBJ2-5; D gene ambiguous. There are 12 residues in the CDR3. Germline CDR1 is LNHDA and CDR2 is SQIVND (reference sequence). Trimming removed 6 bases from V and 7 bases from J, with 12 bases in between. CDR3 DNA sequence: TGTGCCAGTAGGCCCTCCGGTGGGACCCAGTACTTC. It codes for CASRPSGGTQYF.

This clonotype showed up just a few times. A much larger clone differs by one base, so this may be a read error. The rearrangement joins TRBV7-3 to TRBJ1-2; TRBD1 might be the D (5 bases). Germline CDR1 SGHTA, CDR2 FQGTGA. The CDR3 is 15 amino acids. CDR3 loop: CASSSDSMGRYGYAF. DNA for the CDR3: TGTGCCAGCAGTTCGGACTCAATGGGACGCTATGGCTACGCCTTC.

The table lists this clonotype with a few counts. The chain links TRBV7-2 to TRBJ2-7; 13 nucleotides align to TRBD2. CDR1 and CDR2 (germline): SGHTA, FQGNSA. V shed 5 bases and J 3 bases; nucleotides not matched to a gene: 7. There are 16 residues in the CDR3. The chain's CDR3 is CASSPTSGGRYYEQYF. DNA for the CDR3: TGTGCCAGCAGCCCGACTAGCGGGGGGCGCTACTACGAGCAGTACTTC.

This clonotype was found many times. The CDR3 is CASSISGGEQYF. CDR3 coding DNA: TGTGCCAGCAGCATATCCGGTGGCGAGCAGTACTTC. The chain recombines TRBV11-2 with TRBJ2-7; D is undetermined. The CDR3 contains 12 residues. Trimming pared 5 bases from V and 6 bases from J, leaving 11 bases between. Germline V gives CDR1 SGHAT, CDR2 FQNNGV.

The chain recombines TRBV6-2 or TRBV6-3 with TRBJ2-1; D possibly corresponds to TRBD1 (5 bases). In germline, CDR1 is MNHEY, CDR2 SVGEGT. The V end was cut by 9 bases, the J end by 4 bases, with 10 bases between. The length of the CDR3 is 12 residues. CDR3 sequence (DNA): TGTGCCAGTACAAGGGGTTACAATGAGCAGTTCTTC. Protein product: CASTRGYNEQFF.

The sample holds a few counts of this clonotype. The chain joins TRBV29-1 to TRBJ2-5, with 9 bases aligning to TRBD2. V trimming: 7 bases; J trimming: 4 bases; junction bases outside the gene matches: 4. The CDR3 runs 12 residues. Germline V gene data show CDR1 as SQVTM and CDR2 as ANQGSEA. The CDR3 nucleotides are TGCAGCGCCAAGACTAGCGGAGAGACCCAGTACTTC. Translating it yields CSAKTSGETQYF.

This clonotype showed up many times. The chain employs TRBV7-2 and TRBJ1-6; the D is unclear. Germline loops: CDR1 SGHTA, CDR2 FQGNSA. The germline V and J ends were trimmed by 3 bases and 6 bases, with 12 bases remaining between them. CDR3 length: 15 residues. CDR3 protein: CASSFGSDANSPLHF. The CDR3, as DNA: TGTGCCAGCAGCTTTGGGTCTGACGCTAATTCACCCCTCCACTTT.

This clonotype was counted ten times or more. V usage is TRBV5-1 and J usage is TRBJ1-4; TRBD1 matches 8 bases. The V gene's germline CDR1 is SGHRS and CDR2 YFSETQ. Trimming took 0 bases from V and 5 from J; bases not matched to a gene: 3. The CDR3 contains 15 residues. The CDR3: CASSLAWTGNEKLFF. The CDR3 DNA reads TGCGCCAGCAGCTTGGCGTGGACAGGGAATGAAAAACTGTTTTTT.

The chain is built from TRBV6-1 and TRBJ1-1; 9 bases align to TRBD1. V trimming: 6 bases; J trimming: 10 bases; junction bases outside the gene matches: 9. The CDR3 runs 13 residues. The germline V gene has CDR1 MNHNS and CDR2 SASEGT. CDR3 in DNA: TGTGCCAGCAGCATCGACAGGGGGAGTGTAGCTTTCTTT. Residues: CASSIDRGSVAFF.

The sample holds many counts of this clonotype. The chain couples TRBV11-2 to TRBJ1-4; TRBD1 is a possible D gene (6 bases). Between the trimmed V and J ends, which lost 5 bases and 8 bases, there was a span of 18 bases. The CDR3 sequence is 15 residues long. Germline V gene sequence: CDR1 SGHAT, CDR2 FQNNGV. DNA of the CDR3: TGTGCCAGCAGCGAGACAGGCGGGAGGTTCGAAAAACTGTTTTTT. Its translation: CASSETGGRFEKLFF.

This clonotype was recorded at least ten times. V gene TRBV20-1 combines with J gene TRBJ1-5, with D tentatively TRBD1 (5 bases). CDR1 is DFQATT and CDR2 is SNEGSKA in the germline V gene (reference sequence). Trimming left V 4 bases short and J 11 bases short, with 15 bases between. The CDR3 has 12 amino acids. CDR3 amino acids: CSAIGGTGTQHF. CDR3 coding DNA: TGCAGTGCTATTGGGGGAACGGGGACCCAGCATTTT.

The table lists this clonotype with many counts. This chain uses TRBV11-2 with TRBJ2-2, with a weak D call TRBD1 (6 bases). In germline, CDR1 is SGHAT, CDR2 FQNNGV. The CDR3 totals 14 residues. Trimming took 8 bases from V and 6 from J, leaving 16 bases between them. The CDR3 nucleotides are TGTGCCAGCGGCCCAGGGGCTGTCGCCGGGGAGCTGTTTTTT. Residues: CASGPGAVAGELFF. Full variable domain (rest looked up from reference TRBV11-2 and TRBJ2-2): EAGVAQSPRYKIIEKRQSVAFWCNPISGHATLYWYQQILGQGPKLLIQFQNNGVVDDSQLPKDRFSAERLKGVDSTLKIQPAKLEDSAVYLCASGPGAVAGELFFGEGSRLTVL.

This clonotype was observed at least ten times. The CDR3 nucleotides are TGTGCCAGCAGACCTCCTAGCGGGGGAGGTACAGATACGCAGTATTTT. This gives the protein CASRPPSGGGTDTQYF. This chain connects TRBV28 to TRBJ2-3, with 10 bases identical to TRBD2. The CDR3 extends over 16 amino acids. Germline CDR1 and CDR2: MDHEN and SYDVKM. The J segment lost 3 bases and the V segment lost 6 bases, leaving 9 bases of the junction unmatched.

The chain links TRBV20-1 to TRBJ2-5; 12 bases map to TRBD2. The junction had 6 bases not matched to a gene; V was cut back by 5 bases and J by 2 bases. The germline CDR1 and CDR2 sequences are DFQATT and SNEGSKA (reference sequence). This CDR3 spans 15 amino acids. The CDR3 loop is CSASGLAGLQETQYF. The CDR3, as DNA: TGCAGTGCTTCCGGACTAGCGGGGCTGCAAGAGACCCAGTACTTC.

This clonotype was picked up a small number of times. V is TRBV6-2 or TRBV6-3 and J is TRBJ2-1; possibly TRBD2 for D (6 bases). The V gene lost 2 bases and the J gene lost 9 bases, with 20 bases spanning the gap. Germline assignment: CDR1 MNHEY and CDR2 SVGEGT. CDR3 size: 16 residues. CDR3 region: CASSYTRAEGPSEQFF. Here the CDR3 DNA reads TGTGCCAGCAGTTACACAAGAGCGGAGGGGCCAAGTGAGCAGTTCTTC.

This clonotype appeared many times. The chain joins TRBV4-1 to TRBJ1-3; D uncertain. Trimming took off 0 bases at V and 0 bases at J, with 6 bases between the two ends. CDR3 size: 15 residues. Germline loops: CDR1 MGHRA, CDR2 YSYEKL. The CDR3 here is CASSQEPASGNTIYF. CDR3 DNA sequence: TGCGCCAGCAGCCAAGAGCCAGCCTCTGGAAACACCATATATTTT.

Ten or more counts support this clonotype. The CDR3 sequence is CASSSFERPETQYF. Written as DNA, the CDR3 is TGTGCCAGCAGTTCCTTTGAGCGGCCAGAGACCCAGTACTTC. The gene calls are TRBV6-1 and TRBJ2-5; possible D gene TRBD2, 5 bases. V was shortened by 5 bases and J by 4 bases, with 14 bases between the two germline ends. The V gene's germline CDR1 is MNHNS and CDR2 SASEGT. The CDR3 contains 14 residues.

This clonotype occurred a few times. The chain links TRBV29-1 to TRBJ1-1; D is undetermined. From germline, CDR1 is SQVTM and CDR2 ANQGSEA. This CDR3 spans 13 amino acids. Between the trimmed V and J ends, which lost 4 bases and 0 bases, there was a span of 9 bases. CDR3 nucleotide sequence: TGCAGCGTTGCCCAGCACATGAACACTGAAGCTTTCTTT. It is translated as CSVAQHMNTEAFF.

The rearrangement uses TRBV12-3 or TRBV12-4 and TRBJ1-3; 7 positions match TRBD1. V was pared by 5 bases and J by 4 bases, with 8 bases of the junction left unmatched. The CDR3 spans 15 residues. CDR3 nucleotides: TGTGCCAGCAGTCCCTTGACAGGGACAGGAAACACCATATATTTT. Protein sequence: CASSPLTGTGNTIYF.

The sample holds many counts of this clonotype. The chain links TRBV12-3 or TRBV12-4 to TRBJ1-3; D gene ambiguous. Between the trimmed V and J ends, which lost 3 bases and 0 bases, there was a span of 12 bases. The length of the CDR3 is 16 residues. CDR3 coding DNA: TGTGCCAGCAGTTTTCATACAGCGAGCTCTGGAAACACCATATATTTT. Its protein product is CASSFHTASSGNTIYF.

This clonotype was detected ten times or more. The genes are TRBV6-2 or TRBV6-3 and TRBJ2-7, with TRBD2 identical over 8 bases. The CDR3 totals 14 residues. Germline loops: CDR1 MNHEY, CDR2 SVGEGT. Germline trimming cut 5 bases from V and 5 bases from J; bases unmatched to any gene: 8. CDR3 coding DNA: TGTGCCAGCAGTCACGGACTAGCTACCCACGAGCAGTACTTC. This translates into CASSHGLATHEQYF.